The next 27 T cell receptor beta chains were all read from a single sample in a study of cytomegalovirus exposure and HLA in healthy donors. Use of 60 Vbeta and 13 Jbeta primers characterized the PCR. The repertoire was sequenced with immunoSEQ multiplex PCR; TCRdb's copy has only in-frame clones and lacks some. The top ten clones hold around 15% of a sample with 200,000 or so clones, roughly 80% of them seen once. Input material: PBMCs. These receptors originate from a man aged 40-50 years in good health and CMV-seronegative.

This clone has only one observation. This chain uses TRBV27 with TRBJ2-2; D call uncertain. The V end lost 6 bases, the J end lost 0 bases, and 8 bases lay between the germline ends. CDR3 length: 14 amino acids. Germline-derived CDR1 and CDR2 are MNHEY and SMNVEV (reference sequence). The CDR3 sequence is CASRDSPNTGELFF. As DNA, the CDR3 is TGTGCCAGCAGAGATAGTCCGAACACCGGGGAGCTGTTTTTT.

V and J are TRBV7-6 and TRBJ2-1; TRBD2 might be the D (6 bases). CDR3 length: 15 amino acids. CDR1 and CDR2 (germline): SGHVS, FNYEAQ. Trimming shortened V by 5 bases and J by 3 bases, and 14 bases separated the two germline ends. This chain's CDR3 is CASSPGRGSYNEQFF. In nucleotides, the CDR3 is TGTGCCAGCAGCCCGGGGCGGGGAAGCTACAATGAGCAGTTCTTC.

The chain couples TRBV6-4 to TRBJ2-7; 8 bases align to TRBD2. With 5 bases clipped from V and 4 bases from J, the junction kept 10 bases outside the gene matches. From germline, CDR1 is MRHNA and CDR2 SNTAGT. CDR3 size: 15 residues. The CDR3 DNA follows: TGTGCCAGCAGTATGTACGGTAGCGGGAAGTACGAGCAGTACTTC. It specifies CASSMYGSGKYEQYF.

The rearrangement joins TRBV21-1 to TRBJ2-1; no check of the table's D call, TRBD2, against the DNA was made. TRBV21-1 is flagged as a pseudogene. CDR3 size: 15 residues. In DNA, the CDR3 is TGTGCCAGCAGCTCCGGGGGATTTGAGAGCAATGAGCAGTTCTTC. It encodes CASSSGGFESNEQFF.

The rearrangement uses TRBV10-3 and TRBJ2-1; 8 bases are a match to TRBD1. CDR1 ENHRY and CDR2 SYGVKD come from the germline V gene. Losses at the gene ends were 2 bases for V and 0 bases for J; bases not matched to a gene: 3. The CDR3 contains 16 residues. The CDR3 loop reads CAISEGTGGSYNEQFF. CDR3 in DNA: TGTGCCATCAGTGAGGGGACAGGAGGCTCCTACAATGAGCAGTTCTTC.

The CDR3 region is CASSPAGRAGEETQYF. In nucleotides, the CDR3 is TGTGCCAGCTCACCCGCCGGGAGGGCAGGGGAAGAGACCCAGTACTTC. This chain links TRBV18 with TRBJ2-5; 8 bases are a match to TRBD2. The V segment lost 3 bases and the J segment 3 bases; nucleotides outside the gene matches: 9. The CDR3 sequence is 16 residues long. The germline V gene encodes CDR1 KGHSH and CDR2 LQKENI.

The chain carries TRBV12-5 and TRBJ1-1, with TRBD1 as a possible D gene (6 bases). Germline loops: CDR1 LGHNT, CDR2 FRNRAP. The CDR3 is 13 residues long. The V end was cut by 7 bases, the J end by 0 bases, with 9 bases between. In DNA, the CDR3 is TGTGCTAGTGTCGGACAGATGAACACTGAAGCTTTCTTT. Its translation is CASVGQMNTEAFF.

This chain connects TRBV7-7 to TRBJ2-5; D might be TRBD2 (6 bases). The CDR3 contains 15 residues. Germline V gene data show CDR1 as SSHAT and CDR2 as FNYEAQ (reference sequence). V lost 5 bases to trimming and J lost 3 bases, with 16 bases between them. The CDR3 DNA sequence: TGTGCCAGCAGCCCCCGGTCACGACTAGAAGAGACCCAGTACTTC. Protein product: CASSPRSRLEETQYF.

The chain couples TRBV5-6 to TRBJ2-1, with 8 bases identical to TRBD2. The CDR3 spans 16 residues. Germline V gene data show CDR1 as SGHDT and CDR2 as YYEEEE. V lost 4 bases and J lost 6; bases outside the gene matches: 12. CDR3 sequence: CASSDHGGEIANEQFF. CDR3 nucleotides: TGTGCCAGCAGCGACCACGGGGGGGAGATCGCCAATGAGCAGTTCTTC.

A word on this clone: Additional DNA sequences in this sample encode the identical CDR3. The chain joins TRBV18 to TRBJ2-3; the D is unclear. V was cut by 1 base and J by 2 bases, with 10 bases left in between. The CDR3 is 15 amino acids. CDR1 and CDR2 (germline): KGHSH, LQKENI. CDR3 sequence (DNA): TGTGCCAGCTCACCACTTACGGGTTACACAGATACGCAGTATTTT. Protein product: CASSPLTGYTDTQYF. The whole variable domain, remainder taken from reference TRBV18 and TRBJ2-3, is NAGVMQNPRHLVRRRGQEARLRCSPMKGHSHVYWYRQLPEEGLKFMVYLQKENIIDESGMPKERFSAEFPKEGPSILRIQQVVRGDSAAYFCASSPLTGYTDTQYFGPGTRLTVL.

This chain joins TRBV4-2 and TRBJ2-3; D possibly corresponds to TRBD2 (5 bases). Trimming pared 0 bases from V and 7 bases from J, leaving 20 bases between. Germline V gene lookup returns CDR1 LGHNA and CDR2 YNFKEQ. The CDR3 has 17 amino acids. This CDR3 reads CASSQDRTPPAGNTQYF. The DNA of the CDR3 is TGTGCCAGCAGCCAAGATCGCACCCCTCCCGCCGGGAATACGCAGTATTTT.

This clone showed up just once. V is TRBV5-4 and J is TRBJ2-5; 8 bases fit TRBD1. Losses at the gene ends were 3 bases for V and 0 bases for J; bases not matched to a gene: 7. Germline V lookup: CDR1 SGHNT, CDR2 YYREEE (reference sequence). This CDR3 spans 16 amino acids. The CDR3 coding sequence is TGTGCCAGCAGCTCGCCGGGACAGGCCTACCAAGAGACCCAGTACTTC. As protein: CASSSPGQAYQETQYF.

This clone appeared once. This chain connects TRBV5-6 to TRBJ1-2; D may be TRBD1 (5 bases). Germline CDR1 and CDR2: SGHDT and YYEEEE. V shed 5 bases and J shed 4 bases, with 18 bases lying between them. This CDR3 has 15 residues. CDR3 DNA: TGTGCCAGCAGATTGACGGACCCTAGGGGCTATGGCTACACCTTC. It specifies CASRLTDPRGYGYTF.

This rearrangement joins TRBV21-1 to TRBJ1-5; the D call TRBD1 from the table was never checked on the DNA. TRBV21-1 is termed a pseudogene. This CDR3 spans 20 amino acids. The CDR3 sequence: CASSKRSPGQGVGFVFPQHF. CDR3 coding DNA: TGTGCCAGCAGCAAAAGGAGTCCGGGACAGGGAGTCGGATTCGTTTTTCCCCAGCATTTT.

The J gene is TRBJ2-3, the V gene TRBV11-2; D is possibly TRBD1 (5 bases). V was pared by 0 bases and J by 6 bases, with 7 bases between. This CDR3 is built from 13 residues. Germline-derived CDR1 and CDR2 are SGHAT and FQNNGV. Here the CDR3 DNA reads TGTGCCAGCAGCTTAGACAGGGTGGATACGCAGTATTTT. Amino acids: CASSLDRVDTQYF.

The CDR3: CASSLRDGTGLSYEQYF. The CDR3 region has the DNA TGCGCCAGCAGCCTCCGGGATGGGACAGGGTTATCCTACGAGCAGTACTTC. The chain carries TRBV4-1 and TRBJ2-5; 9 bases map to TRBD1. The DNA end is a closer match to TRBJ2-7, so the J assignment may be wrong. This CDR3 comprises 17 residues. Germline V CDR1 and CDR2: MGHRA, YSYEKL.

The gene calls are TRBV9 and TRBJ1-2; 10 bases are a match to TRBD1. The CDR3 is 15 amino acids. Trimming at V came to 4 bases and at J to 2 bases, leaving 5 bases not matched to a gene. Looked up from germline, CDR1 is SGDLS and CDR2 is YYNGEE. CDR3 coding DNA: TGTGCCAGCAGCCTCGACAGGGGGCTGAACTATGGCTACACCTTC. This translates into CASSLDRGLNYGYTF.

The J gene is TRBJ2-7, the V gene TRBV28; 10 bases match TRBD1. The CDR3 sequence is 12 residues long. The V and J ends lost 6 bases and 5 bases, in that order; junction bases with no gene match: 1. CDR1 is MDHEN, CDR2 SYDVKM, per germline. The CDR3 loop reads CASRDRGHEQYF. The CDR3 DNA follows: TGTGCCAGCAGAGACAGGGGGCACGAGCAGTACTTC.

V is TRBV5-4 and J is TRBJ1-5, with D tentatively TRBD1 (6 bases). The germline V gene has CDR1 SGHNT and CDR2 YYREEE (reference sequence). The CDR3 runs to 13 residues. The V and J ends lost 5 bases and 9 bases respectively, with 15 bases between them. CDR3 amino acids: CASRSDREGPQHF. The DNA for the CDR3 is TGTGCCAGCAGATCGGACAGAGAGGGGCCCCAGCATTTT.

The chain links TRBV10-2 to TRBJ1-5; unclear D gene. The germline gives CDR1 WSHSY, CDR2 SAAADI. The CDR3 contains 14 residues. V shed 3 bases and J shed 0 bases, with 6 bases lying between them. Here the CDR3 reads CASSDVLSNQPQHF. The CDR3 DNA follows: TGCGCCAGCAGTGATGTCCTTAGCAATCAGCCCCAGCATTTT.

This chain connects TRBV5-4 to TRBJ2-2; 7 bases are shared with TRBD1. Germline V gives CDR1 SGHNT, CDR2 YYREEE (reference sequence). With V trimmed by 2 bases and J by 4 bases, 5 bases remained unmatched. This CDR3 comprises 15 residues. CDR3 nucleotide sequence: TGTGCCAGCAGCTTCGGACAGGATATCACCGGGGAGCTGTTTTTT. This gives the protein CASSFGQDITGELFF.

This rearrangement joins TRBV2 to TRBJ2-3; 10 bases map to TRBD2. With 5 bases clipped from V and 3 bases from J, the junction kept 2 bases outside the gene matches. Germline CDR1 and CDR2: SNHLY and FYNNEI. The CDR3 extends over 14 amino acids. CDR3 protein: CASSWTSGTDTQYF. The DNA of the CDR3 is TGTGCCAGCAGTTGGACTAGCGGTACAGATACGCAGTATTTT.

This clone was found a few times. The rearrangement joins TRBV5-1 to TRBJ1-4; D remains unclear. Germline CDR1 reads SGHRS; CDR2 reads YFSETQ. The CDR3 has 15 amino acids. The germline V and J ends were trimmed by 5 bases and 0 bases, with 11 bases remaining between them. CDR3 protein: CASRPTGATNEKLFF. The DNA for the CDR3 is TGCGCCAGCAGGCCCACGGGTGCAACTAATGAAAAACTGTTTTTT.

As for this clone: This specimen includes other DNA sequences encoding the same CDR3. The V call is TRBV7-9, the J call TRBJ1-1, with a possible D match to TRBD1 (6 bases). The CDR3 consists of 14 residues. CDR1 and CDR2 (germline): SEHNR, FQNEAQ (reference sequence). Between the trimmed V and J ends, which lost 1 base and 1 base, there was a span of 7 bases. CDR3 in DNA: TGTGCCAGCAGCTTAGGACAGGCGAACACTGAAGCTTTCTTT. Amino acid sequence: CASSLGQANTEAFF.

This chain connects TRBV9 to TRBJ2-2, with 8 bases that match TRBD2. J gave up 5 bases and V 3 bases, and 6 bases lay outside the gene matches. The length of the CDR3 is 15 residues. CDR1 and CDR2 (germline): SGDLS, YYNGEE. The chain's CDR3 is CASSASGRWTGELFF. The CDR3 nucleotides read TGTGCCAGCAGCGCAAGCGGGAGATGGACCGGGGAGCTGTTTTTT.

The genes are TRBV7-9 and TRBJ2-1, with a possible D match to TRBD2 (7 bases). The CDR3 totals 14 residues. With 7 bases removed from V and 7 bases from J, the gap between germline ends came to 17 bases. The germline V gene has CDR1 SEHNR and CDR2 FQNEAQ (reference sequence). In DNA, the CDR3 is TGTGCCAGCAAGTTGGCAGGGGAGGGGAATGAGCAGTTCTTC. This codes for CASKLAGEGNEQFF.

The chain has TRBV29-1 and TRBJ2-1, with 8 positions matching TRBD2. The CDR3 is 16 amino acids. V lost 4 bases, J lost 4 bases, and 12 bases stayed unmatched. Per the germline V gene, CDR1 is SQVTM and CDR2 is ANQGSEA. The CDR3 reads CSVGVVGRGVYNEQFF. Written as DNA, the CDR3 is TGCAGCGTTGGTGTCGTAGGGCGGGGGGTTTACAATGAGCAGTTCTTC.